The rows below give T cell receptor beta chains drawn from one sample of a study of shared clonotypes between healthy human individuals. Clones were sequenced by immunoSEQ multiplex PCR, and TCRdb holds only the in-frame ones, with some missing. This sample has approximately 2,300,000 clones; roughly 90% occur once, and the top ten carry 0.37%. Sequencing was performed on naive CD4+ T cells from PBMCs. The receptors shown here come from a man younger than 35 in good health. Some clones in this sample may be carry-over from other donors' samples. Both conserved end residues are part of each CDR3. Each record gives: clone size, J gene, V gene, CDR3 protein. Where a row states a size, it is once, few, many or the class of an expanded clone; other rows omit it.

NA,TRBJ2-7,TRBV2,CASSEWGVTYEQYF
NA,TRBJ1-5,TRBV27,CASSPRQTDSNQPQHF
few,TRBJ1-4,TRBV4-2,CASSQTQGAVEKLFF
NA,TRBJ1-1,TRBV19,CASLTGDTEAFF
few,TRBJ1-5,TRBV6-5,CASAGRGSNQPQHF
once,TRBJ2-7,TRBV30,CACPSGTNSYEQYF
NA,TRBJ2-3,TRBV2,CASSVGDYSTDTQYF
NA,TRBJ2-5,TRBV2,CASSDQGETQYF
NA,TRBJ2-7,TRBV5-4,CASSLDRGTYEQYF
NA,TRBJ2-4,TRBV11-3,CASSLGKDRAGLDIQYF
NA,TRBJ2-3,TRBV19,CASSIRDRHTDTQYF
NA,TRBJ2-1,TRBV5-1,CASSLVSGNLRSYNEQFF
NA,TRBJ2-5,TRBV6-5,CASSLMGTEETQYF
once,TRBJ2-1,TRBV5-5,CASSPPGTGMNEQFF
NA,TRBJ2-1,TRBV5-1,CASSLAEGSPYNEQFF
NA,TRBJ2-7,TRBV19,CASSWGYEQYF
NA,TRBJ1-4,TRBV12-2,CASRLSGDGYEKLFF
NA,TRBJ2-5,TRBV5-1,CASSPTTYGGLGTQYF
NA,TRBJ2-7,TRBV29-1,CSATQGPYEQYF
NA,TRBJ2-3,TRBV7-6,CASSPMGTDTQYF
NA,TRBJ2-7,TRBV4-2,CASSKALAGGLEQYF
NA,TRBJ2-1,TRBV7-2,CASSLDWARGQFF
NA,TRBJ2-5,TRBV15,CATSRNDREETQYF
NA,TRBJ2-7,TRBV7-2,CASSLHRPAYEQYF
NA,TRBJ2-1,TRBV28,CASSSGSWGQPYNEQFF
NA,TRBJ1-4,TRBV28,CASSLPRGLEEKLFF
NA,TRBJ1-5,TRBV2,CASNRGGQGAGGNQPQHF
NA,TRBJ2-1,TRBV15,CATSSPWGLGHNEQFF
NA,TRBJ2-5,TRBV5-1,CASRQGSETQYF
NA,TRBJ2-5,TRBV5-6,CASSYTKGGRQETQYF
NA,TRBJ2-7,TRBV7-8,CASSRTSGAFYEQYF
NA,TRBJ2-7,TRBV9,CASSPQGNPSYEQYF
NA,TRBJ2-3,TRBV5-1,CASSLGLADNTDTQYF
NA,TRBJ2-4,TRBV28,CASSCSGCVSKNIQYF
NA,TRBJ2-7,TRBV7-9,CASRTGTSGRANEQYF
few,TRBJ1-2,TRBV5-4,CASTRDSRYGYTF
once,TRBJ2-7,TRBV30,CAWSPLPNTYEQYF
NA,TRBJ2-7,TRBV6-1,CASRGTAYYEQYF
NA,TRBJ2-3,TRBV29-1,CSVASGTDTQYF
NA,TRBJ2-5,TRBV5-1,CASSLLVLAGDLETQYF
NA,TRBJ2-5,TRBV19,CASTYIGGSRTGEETQYF
NA,TRBJ1-1,TRBV28,CASSLGGGRYTEAFF
NA,TRBJ1-1,TRBV29-1,CSVAPRGNTEAFF
NA,TRBJ2-1,TRBV7-8,CASSSSTSGSIREQFF
once,TRBJ2-7,TRBV5-1,CASSLAAGVPYEQYF
NA,TRBJ1-1,TRBV28,CASSLKWDRVNTEAFF
NA,TRBJ2-7,TRBV7-8,CASSPRDSSYEQYF
NA,TRBJ2-7,TRBV7-2,CASSLRGGTTSYEQYF
NA,TRBJ2-3,TRBV19,CATSTGVPDTQYF
NA,TRBJ2-7,TRBV19,CASSIVYGTGVYEQYF